This TCR beta chain was captured by sequencing in a study of blood T cell repertoires in COVID-19. About the research overall: Sample material is recorded as cDNA or gDNA derived from T cells, B-cell-depleted T cells, or PBMCs.

Under the authors' procedure: Estimation of nucleated cell counts relied on the amplification of reference gene primers. Data came from immunoSEQ multiplex PCR; TCRdb stores just in-frame clones and leaves some out. The V and J calls and clone size are taken from that table; D and trimming were inferred from the DNA. The data contain some 130,000 clones, over 60% of them singletons. The receptor's source is a woman between 65 and 79 years old with acute or convalescent COVID-19. The sequenced sample consisted of peripheral blood.

The CDR3: CASSLFPDGGAYEQYF. The CDR3 DNA sequence: TGCGCCAGCAGCTTGTTCCCAGACGGAGGGGCCTACGAGCAGTACTTC. This chain connects TRBV5-1 to TRBJ2-7, with a possible D match to TRBD2 (6 bases). V was trimmed by 1 base and J by 2 bases, leaving 16 bases between them. This CDR3 contains 16 residues. Germline V lookup: CDR1 SGHRS, CDR2 YFSETQ.